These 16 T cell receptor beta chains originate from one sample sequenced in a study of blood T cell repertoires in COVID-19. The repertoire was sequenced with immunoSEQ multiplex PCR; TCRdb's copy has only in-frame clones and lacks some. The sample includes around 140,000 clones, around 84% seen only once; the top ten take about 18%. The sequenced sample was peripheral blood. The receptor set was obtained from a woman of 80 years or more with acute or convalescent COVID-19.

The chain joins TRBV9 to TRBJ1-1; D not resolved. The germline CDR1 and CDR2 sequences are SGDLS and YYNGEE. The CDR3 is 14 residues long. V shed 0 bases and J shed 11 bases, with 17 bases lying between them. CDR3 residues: CASSVGLPGAVAFF. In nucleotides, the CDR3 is TGTGCCAGCAGCGTAGGACTACCGGGCGCGGTGGCTTTCTTT.

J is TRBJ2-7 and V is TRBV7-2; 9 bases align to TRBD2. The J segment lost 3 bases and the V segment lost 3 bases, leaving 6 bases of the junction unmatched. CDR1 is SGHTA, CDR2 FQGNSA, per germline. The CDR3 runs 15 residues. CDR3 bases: TGTGCCAGCAGCTTGGCTAGCGGGATACTCTACGAGCAGTACTTC. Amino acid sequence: CASSLASGILYEQYF.

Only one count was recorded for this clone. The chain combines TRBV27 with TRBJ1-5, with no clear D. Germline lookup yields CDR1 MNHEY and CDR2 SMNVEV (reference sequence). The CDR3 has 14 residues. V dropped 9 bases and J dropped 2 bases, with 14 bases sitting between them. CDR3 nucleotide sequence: TGTGCCAGTTCAAGAGGTTTTCGCAATCAGCCCCAGCATTTT. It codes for CASSRGFRNQPQHF.

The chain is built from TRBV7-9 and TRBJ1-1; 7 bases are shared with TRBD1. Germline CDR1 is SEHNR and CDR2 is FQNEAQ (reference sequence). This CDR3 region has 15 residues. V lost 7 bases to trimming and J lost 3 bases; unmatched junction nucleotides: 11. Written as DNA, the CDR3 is TGTGCCAGCACCTCACCCGGGACAGATCACACTGAAGCTTTCTTT. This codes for CASTSPGTDHTEAFF.

The CDR3 loop is CASRMTSGGYNEQFF. The CDR3 DNA sequence: TGTGCCAGCAGGATGACTAGCGGGGGCTACAATGAGCAGTTCTTC. The chain combines TRBV6-5 with TRBJ2-1; 12 bases are a match to TRBD2. This CDR3 has 15 amino acids. Germline V lookup: CDR1 MNHEY, CDR2 SVGAGI. V shed 6 bases, J shed 3 bases, and the junction held 3 bases outside the gene matches.

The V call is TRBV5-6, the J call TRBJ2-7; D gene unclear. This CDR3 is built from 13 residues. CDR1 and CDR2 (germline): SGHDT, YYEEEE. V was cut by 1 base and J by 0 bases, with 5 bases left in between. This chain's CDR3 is CASSLQYSYEQYF. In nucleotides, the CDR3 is TGTGCCAGCAGCTTGCAGTACTCCTACGAGCAGTACTTC.

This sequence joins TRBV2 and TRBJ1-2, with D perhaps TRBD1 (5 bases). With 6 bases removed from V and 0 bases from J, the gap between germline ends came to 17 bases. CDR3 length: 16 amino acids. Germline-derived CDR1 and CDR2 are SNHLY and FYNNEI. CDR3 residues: CASRVGGSRANYGYTF. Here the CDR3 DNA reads TGTGCCAGCAGGGTGGGGGGTTCAAGGGCTAACTATGGCTACACCTTC.

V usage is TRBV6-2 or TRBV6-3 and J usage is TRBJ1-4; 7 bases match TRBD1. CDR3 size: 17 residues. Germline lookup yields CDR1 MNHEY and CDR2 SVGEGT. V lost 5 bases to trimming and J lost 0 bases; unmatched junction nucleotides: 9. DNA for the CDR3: TGTGCCAGCAGTAGCCGGGACAGAGGTGCAACTAATGAAAAACTGTTTTTT. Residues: CASSSRDRGATNEKLFF.

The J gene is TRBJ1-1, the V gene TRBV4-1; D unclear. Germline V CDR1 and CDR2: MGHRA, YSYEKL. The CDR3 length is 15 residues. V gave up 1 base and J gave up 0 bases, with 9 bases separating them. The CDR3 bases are TGCGCCAGCAGCCAAGGGTTAGGAGTGAACACTGAAGCTTTCTTT. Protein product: CASSQGLGVNTEAFF.

The CDR3 DNA sequence: TGTGCCAGCAGTTGGGGGAACAGGGTGGGATCCTACGAGCAGTACTTC. Amino acid sequence: CASSWGNRVGSYEQYF. V gene TRBV27 combines with J gene TRBJ2-7; weak D call: TRBD1 (6 bases). The CDR3 totals 16 residues. The germline V gene has CDR1 MNHEY and CDR2 SMNVEV (reference sequence). V was shortened by 4 bases and J by 1 base, with 17 bases between the two germline ends.

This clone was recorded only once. CDR3 nucleotides: TGTGCCAGCAGCCCCCGACAGTCGGCTAGCACAGATACGCAGTATTTT. Protein sequence: CASSPRQSASTDTQYF. V is TRBV5-4 and J is TRBJ2-3, with D possibly being TRBD1 (5 bases). This CDR3 spans 16 amino acids. Germline CDR1 is SGHNT and CDR2 is YYREEE (reference sequence). V was trimmed by 4 bases and J by 0 bases, leaving 15 bases between them.

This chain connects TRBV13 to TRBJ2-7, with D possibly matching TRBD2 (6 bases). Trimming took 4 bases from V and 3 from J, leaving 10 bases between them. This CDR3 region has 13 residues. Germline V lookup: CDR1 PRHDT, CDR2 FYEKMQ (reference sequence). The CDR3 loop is CASSSGLSYEQYF. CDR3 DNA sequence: TGTGCCAGCAGCTCGGGACTCAGCTACGAGCAGTACTTC.

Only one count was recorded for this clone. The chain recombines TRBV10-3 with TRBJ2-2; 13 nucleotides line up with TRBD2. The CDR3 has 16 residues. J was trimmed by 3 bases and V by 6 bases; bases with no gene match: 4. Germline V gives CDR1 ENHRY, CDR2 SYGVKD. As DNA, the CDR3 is TGTGCCATCAGCAGAACTAGCGGGGGGGACACCGGGGAGCTGTTTTTT. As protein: CAISRTSGGDTGELFF.

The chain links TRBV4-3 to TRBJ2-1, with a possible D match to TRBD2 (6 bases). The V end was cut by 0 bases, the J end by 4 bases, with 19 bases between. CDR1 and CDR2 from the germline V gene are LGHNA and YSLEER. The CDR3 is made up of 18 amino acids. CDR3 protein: CASSQDWKATSLYNEQFF. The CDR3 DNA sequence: TGCGCCAGCAGCCAAGATTGGAAGGCGACTAGTCTTTACAATGAGCAGTTCTTC.

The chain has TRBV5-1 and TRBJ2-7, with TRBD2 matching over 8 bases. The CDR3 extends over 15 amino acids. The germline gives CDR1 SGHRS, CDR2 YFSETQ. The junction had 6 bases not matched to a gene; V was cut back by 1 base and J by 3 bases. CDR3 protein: CASSLRGLDFYEQYF. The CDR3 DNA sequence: TGCGCCAGCAGCTTGCGGGGACTAGATTTCTACGAGCAGTACTTC.

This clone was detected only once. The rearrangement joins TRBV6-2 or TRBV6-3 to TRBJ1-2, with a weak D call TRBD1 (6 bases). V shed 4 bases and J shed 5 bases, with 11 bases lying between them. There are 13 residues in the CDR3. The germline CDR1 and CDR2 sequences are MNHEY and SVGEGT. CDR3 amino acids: CASSFTGIYGYTF. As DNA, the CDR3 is TGTGCCAGCAGTTTTACAGGGATATATGGCTACACCTTC.